The following is a T cell receptor (beta chain) sequence with its context. Its antigen is currently not known. The sample holds no much larger clone one base away, and base qualities are not on file. This entry belongs to a study of OX40 agonist ivuxolimab in advanced cancers. Concerning the study at large: Ivuxolimab was a fully human IgG2 agonistic monoclonal antibody targeting the costimulatory receptor OX40 (CD134). Prior anti-PD-1, anti-PD-L1 or anti-CTLA-4 therapy was permitted, and approximately 40% of dose-escalation patients had received checkpoint inhibitors. Of the roughly 52 dose-escalation patients, hepatocellular carcinoma was present in 19, melanoma in approximately 15, renal cell carcinoma in 9 and head and neck cancer in 9. Peripheral TCRbeta sequencing aimed to test whether ivuxolimab altered TCR sequence diversity and caused clonal T-cell expansion. The paper covers the monotherapy dose-escalation part of the phase I ivuxolimab trial, which included N of about 56 patients. The dose-escalation cohort was roughly 87% male with a mean age of approximately 60 years, ranging from about 20 to 85. Partial responses occurred in three dose-escalation patients, of whom one had hepatocellular carcinoma and two had cutaneous melanoma. Intravenous ivuxolimab was administered to patients every 2 weeks at six dose levels: 0.01, 0.1, 0.3, 1.5, 3 and 10 mg/kg.

Genomic DNA was isolated from the sorted cells so that the TCRbeta CDR3 region could be sequenced. The immunoSEQ Assay was used for sequencing of TCRbeta CDR3 regions. TCRdb mirrors the immuneACCESS table, restricted to in-frame sequences. Some clones are absent from its copies; in checked studies, under half trace to an unresolved V gene, and the reason for the others is unknown. Across this sample there are tens of thousands of clones, with around 90% seen only once. The top ten constitute approximately 7% of the sample. The paper's findings and limits, for the study overall: After ivuxolimab, more expanded clones were found on average in CD8+ T cells than in CD4+ T cells. Partial responders in the 0.1-3.0 mg/kg groups had among the lowest normalized peripheral clonal expansion, especially among CD8+ T cells. Low levels of normalized T-cell clonal expansion were also seen in some nonresponding patients. The antigen specificity of the clonally expanded peripheral T cells was not determined. At doses of 0.1 to 3.0 mg/kg, clonal expansion of both CD4+ and CD8+ T cells in blood was seen between baseline and week 6.

The cysteine opens and the phenylalanine closes a CDR3 of 14 amino acids. Solely the CDR3 DNA is kept, with 42 bases framed from the first base. The trial excluded patients who had a history of autoimmune disease or who were on systemic immunosuppression. Peripheral blood for TCR sequencing was collected from all dose cohorts at baseline, on cycle 4 day 1, and on cycle 7 day 1. The samples were drawn from a first-in-human, open-label, multicenter phase I dose-escalation trial of ivuxolimab. The trial enrolled adults with locally advanced or metastatic head and neck squamous cell, hepatocellular, melanoma or renal cell carcinoma. CD4+ and CD8+ T cells were sorted separately from peripheral blood before TCR sequencing.

Sample: CD4+ or CD8+ T cells sorted from blood, taken in a trial of the OX40 agonist ivuxolimab. This TCR was sampled from an adult with an advanced solid tumor such as melanoma, head and neck, liver or kidney cancer. The chain links TRBV21-1 with TRBJ1-3; no check of the table's D call, TRBD1, against the DNA was made. TRBV21-1 is marked as a pseudogene. The DNA reads as follows: TGTGCCAGCAGCACCAGGGAATCTGGAAACACCATATATTTT. This is translated as CASSTRESGNTIYF.